The 19 T cell receptor beta chains presented below share a single source sample, sequenced in a study of cytotoxic CD8 clonotypes in ibrutinib-treated CLL. TCRdb's copy holds only in-frame clones and misses some; the assay was immunoSEQ multiplex PCR. This table has approximately 350,000 clones, under 70% appearing once. The sequenced sample was PBMCs, obtained after 36 months of ibrutinib treatment. The source is a human donor with chronic lymphocytic leukemia.

This clone has more than one count but fewer than ten. CDR3 in amino acids: CASSGDTPYEQYF. Written as DNA, the CDR3 is TGTGCCAGCAGCGGCGACACCCCCTACGAGCAGTACTTC. This chain joins TRBV7-9 and TRBJ2-7; D is unclear. The length of the CDR3 is 13 residues. The ends were cut back, 5 bases at V and 2 bases at J, with 10 bases in the middle. The V gene's germline CDR1 is SEHNR and CDR2 FQNEAQ (reference sequence).

CDR3 nucleotide sequence: TGCGCCAGCAGCCAAGTGATTGGTCAGGGGGCAACTGAAGCTTTCTTT. Its translation: CASSQVIGQGATEAFF. The chain is built from TRBV4-3 and TRBJ1-1, with 8 bases lining up with TRBD1. Germline CDR1 and CDR2: LGHNA and YSLEER. The CDR3 is 16 residues long. V gave up 1 base and J gave up 5 bases; unmatched junction bases: 9.

This clone was counted only a few times. The chain carries TRBV9 and TRBJ2-2; the match to TRBD1 covers 8 bases. Germline V gives CDR1 SGDLS, CDR2 YYNGEE. The CDR3 sequence is 13 residues long. J lost 2 bases, V lost 8 bases, and 2 bases had no gene match. Here the CDR3 reads CARGQGNTGELFF. DNA for the CDR3: TGTGCCAGAGGACAGGGTAACACCGGGGAGCTGTTTTTT. Drawing the rest from reference TRBV9 and TRBJ2-2, the complete variable domain is DSGVTQTPKHLITATGQRVTLRCSPRSGDLSVYWYQQSLDQGLQFLIQYYNGEERAKGNILERFSAQQFPDLHSELNLSSLELGDSALYFCARGQGNTGELFFGEGSRLTVL.

This clone has only one observation. The rearrangement links TRBV28 to TRBJ2-7; possibly TRBD1 for D (6 bases). Trimming shortened V by 8 bases and J by 0 bases, and 20 bases separated the two germline ends. Germline V gives CDR1 MDHEN, CDR2 SYDVKM. The CDR3 spans 16 residues. DNA of the CDR3: TGTGCCAGCCCCCCACCTTGGACAGAGAGCTCCTACGAGCAGTACTTC. Its protein product is CASPPPWTESSYEQYF.

This chain uses TRBV9 with TRBJ2-7; 8 bases are shared with TRBD2. Per germline, CDR1 SGDLS and CDR2 YYNGEE. Trimming removed 0 bases from V and 6 bases from J; junction bases left unmatched: 8. This CDR3 is built from 15 residues. DNA for the CDR3: TGTGCCAGCAGCGTAGATCCCGGACTAGCTCGCGAGCAGTACTTC. Its translation: CASSVDPGLAREQYF.

This clone was seen a few times. The rearrangement uses TRBV27 and TRBJ2-3; D call uncertain. CDR1 is MNHEY, CDR2 SMNVEV, per germline (reference sequence). This CDR3 has 14 amino acids. V lost 6 bases and J 0 bases, leaving 10 bases between the germline ends. For the CDR3, the DNA is TGTGCCAGCAGCCTCCGACTTAGCACAGATACGCAGTATTTT. Translated, it gives CASSLRLSTDTQYF.

V is TRBV2 and J is TRBJ1-2, with D possibly being TRBD1 (5 bases). Germline values: CDR1 SNHLY, CDR2 FYNNEI. V was trimmed by 0 bases and J by 4 bases, leaving 12 bases between them. The CDR3 runs 15 residues. CDR3 nucleotide sequence: TGTGCCAGCAGTGAAGCGACCGGGACGCCCTATGGCTACACCTTC. Its protein is CASSEATGTPYGYTF.

This sequence joins TRBV5-1 and TRBJ2-1, with D hard to call. This CDR3 is built from 16 residues. Germline assignment: CDR1 SGHRS and CDR2 YFSETQ. Trimming stripped 6 bases from V and 0 bases from J, with 16 bases between. The CDR3 DNA sequence: TGCGCCAGCACTTTGCTCACTACGAGCTCCTACAATGAGCAGTTCTTC. It translates to CASTLLTTSSYNEQFF.

A few counts support this clone. The chain links TRBV5-8 to TRBJ1-4; 7 nucleotides line up with TRBD1. Per the germline V gene, CDR1 is SGHTS and CDR2 is YDEGEE. The CDR3 covers 18 residues. V shed 5 bases and J 0 bases; nucleotides not matched to a gene: 13. In nucleotides, the CDR3 is TGTGCCAGCAGATATCCCCCCGCGACAGGGCCAACTAATGAAAAACTGTTTTTT. It codes for CASRYPPATGPTNEKLFF. Combining the CDR3 with reference TRBV5-8 and TRBJ1-4 gives the whole variable domain EAGVTQSPTHLIKTRGQQATLRCSPISGHTSVYWYQQALGLGLQFLLWYDEGEERNRGNFPPRFSGRQFPNYSSELNVNALELEDSALYLCASRYPPATGPTNEKLFFGSGTQLSVL.

This chain joins TRBV11-3 and TRBJ2-1; 12 nucleotides match TRBD2. V gave up 0 bases and J gave up 12 bases; unmatched junction bases: 9. Germline assignment: CDR1 SGHNT and CDR2 YENEEA. The CDR3 contains 16 residues. This CDR3 is CASSLDPASGGAGQFF. The CDR3 region has the DNA TGTGCCAGCAGCTTAGATCCAGCTAGCGGGGGGGCCGGGCAGTTCTTC.

This sequence joins TRBV11-2 and TRBJ1-4; D unclear. V dropped 1 base and J dropped 7 bases, with 4 bases sitting between them. CDR1 and CDR2 from the germline V gene are SGHAT and FQNNGV. The CDR3 spans 12 residues. CDR3 DNA sequence: TGTGCCAGCAGCTTAGGGGCTGAAAAACTGTTTTTT. It yields the protein CASSLGAEKLFF.

The chain carries TRBV10-2 and TRBJ2-5; the D is unclear. CDR1 and CDR2 from the germline V gene are WSHSY and SAAADI. Trimming cost V 0 bases and J 8 bases, with 13 bases left between them. The CDR3 has 14 amino acids. This chain's CDR3 is CASSESTSLETQYF. The DNA for the CDR3 is TGCGCCAGCAGTGAGTCAACCTCCTTGGAAACCCAGTACTTC.

This clone has only a few counts. The chain joins TRBV28 to TRBJ1-5; unclear D gene. Germline V gene lookup returns CDR1 MDHEN and CDR2 SYDVKM. This CDR3 is built from 14 residues. Between the trimmed V and J ends, which lost 2 bases and 4 bases, there was a span of 9 bases. This CDR3 is CASSLRRENQPQHF. The CDR3 DNA reads TGTGCCAGCAGTTTACGGCGGGAAAATCAGCCCCAGCATTTT.

This chain links TRBV18 with TRBJ2-1, with a tentative D call TRBD2 (6 bases). V lost 5 bases to trimming and J lost 13 bases, with 12 bases between them. Germline loops: CDR1 KGHSH, CDR2 LQKENI. The CDR3 extends over 11 amino acids. The CDR3 region has the DNA TGTGCCAGCTCATTGGAGGGCCTTCAGTTCTTC. Its translation is CASSLEGLQFF. Filled out from reference TRBV18 and TRBJ2-1, the complete variable domain reads NAGVMQNPRHLVRRRGQEARLRCSPMKGHSHVYWYRQLPEEGLKFMVYLQKENIIDESGMPKERFSAEFPKEGPSILRIQQVVRGDSAAYFCASSLEGLQFFGPGTRLTVL.

CDR3 residues: CASSLSGGGELFF. The CDR3 DNA sequence: TGTGCCAGCAGCTTAAGCGGAGGTGGGGAGCTGTTTTTT. The chain carries TRBV7-6 and TRBJ2-2; tentatively, D is TRBD2 (5 bases). Germline assignment: CDR1 SGHVS and CDR2 FNYEAQ. V was shortened by 2 bases and J by 8 bases, with 9 bases between the two germline ends. The CDR3 has 13 amino acids.

The chain recombines TRBV4-1 with TRBJ2-7, with D perhaps matching TRBD2 (5 bases). The CDR3 sequence is 14 residues long. Germline V gene lookup returns CDR1 MGHRA and CDR2 YSYEKL. Trimming removed 0 bases at V and 3 bases at J, with 9 bases between. As DNA, the CDR3 is TGCGCCAGCAGCCAAGATCGACTAAACTACGAGCAGTACTTC. This sequence encodes CASSQDRLNYEQYF.

This sequence joins TRBV7-3 and TRBJ1-1; a possible D gene is TRBD1 (5 bases). Germline lookup yields CDR1 SGHTA and CDR2 FQGTGA. The V end lost 1 base, the J end lost 0 bases, and 9 bases lay between the germline ends. The CDR3 runs to 15 residues. CDR3 protein: CASSLMGLMNTEAFF. CDR3 bases: TGTGCCAGCAGCTTAATGGGACTAATGAACACTGAAGCTTTCTTT.

This clone has just one count. The chain employs TRBV7-2 and TRBJ2-1; 8 bases are shared with TRBD1. The germline V gene encodes CDR1 SGHTA and CDR2 FQGNSA. With V trimmed by 5 bases and J by 8 bases, 11 bases remained unmatched. The CDR3 is 15 residues long. In nucleotides, the CDR3 is TGTGCCAGCAGCCCTCTGGACAGGGTCGGATATGAGCAGTTCTTC. Translation: CASSPLDRVGYEQFF.

The rearrangement uses TRBV4-1 and TRBJ1-4, with 7 bases aligning to TRBD1. With V trimmed by 0 bases and J by 6 bases, 1 base remained unmatched. Germline V gene sequence: CDR1 MGHRA, CDR2 YSYEKL. CDR3 length: 14 residues. The CDR3: CASSQDRGDEKLFF. As DNA, the CDR3 is TGCGCCAGCAGCCAAGACAGGGGGGATGAAAAACTGTTTTTT.